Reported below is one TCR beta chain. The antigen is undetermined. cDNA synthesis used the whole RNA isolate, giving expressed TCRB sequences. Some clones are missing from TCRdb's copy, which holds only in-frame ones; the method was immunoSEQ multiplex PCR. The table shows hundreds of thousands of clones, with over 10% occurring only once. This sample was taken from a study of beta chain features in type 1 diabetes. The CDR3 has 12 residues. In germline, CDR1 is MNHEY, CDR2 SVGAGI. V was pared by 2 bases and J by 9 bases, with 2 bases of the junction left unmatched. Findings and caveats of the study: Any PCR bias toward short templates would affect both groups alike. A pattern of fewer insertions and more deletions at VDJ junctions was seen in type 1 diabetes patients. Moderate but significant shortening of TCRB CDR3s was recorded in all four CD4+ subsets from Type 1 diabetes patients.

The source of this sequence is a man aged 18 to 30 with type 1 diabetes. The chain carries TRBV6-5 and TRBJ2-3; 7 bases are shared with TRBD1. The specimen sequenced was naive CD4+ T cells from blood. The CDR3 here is CASSYDRATQYF. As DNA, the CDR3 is TGTGCCAGCAGTTACGACAGGGCAACGCAGTATTTT.